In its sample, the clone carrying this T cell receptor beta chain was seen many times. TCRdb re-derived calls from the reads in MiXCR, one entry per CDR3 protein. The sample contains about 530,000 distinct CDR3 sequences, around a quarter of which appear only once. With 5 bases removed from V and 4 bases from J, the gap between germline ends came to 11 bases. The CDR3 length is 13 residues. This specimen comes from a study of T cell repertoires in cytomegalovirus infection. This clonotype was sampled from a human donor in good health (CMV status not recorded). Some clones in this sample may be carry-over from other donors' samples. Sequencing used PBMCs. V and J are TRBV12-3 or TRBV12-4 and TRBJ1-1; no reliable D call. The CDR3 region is CASSSSVGTEAFF. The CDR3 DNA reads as TGTGCCAGCAGTAGCTCGGTGGGCACTGAAGCTTTCTTT.